Detailed here is one T cell receptor (beta chain). Its cognate antigen is unknown. The CDR3 length is 15 residues. V shed 0 bases, J shed 4 bases, and the junction held 4 bases outside the gene matches. The germline V gene encodes CDR1 SGHRS and CDR2 YFSETQ. The data are from a study of cytomegalovirus exposure and HLA in healthy donors. Study in general: Among the roughly 400 genotyped donors, 65% to 90% were placed in the Caucasian-associated ancestry cluster. Points from the study as a whole: TCR beta sequences numbering over 15,000 were associated with HLA alleles at 0.05 false discovery rate in a later analysis.

In the PCR, 60 Vbeta and 13 Jbeta primers were used. Here immunoSEQ multiplex PCR was the method, and the copy in TCRdb shows in-frame clones only, minus some. The sample holds about 93,000 clones, around 80% seen once. This sequence was found in a young man in good health and CMV-seronegative. This chain joins TRBV5-1 and TRBJ2-3; TRBD2 aligns across 8 bases. Sequencing used PBMCs. CDR3 amino acids: CASSLDGRAPDTQYF. The CDR3 bases are TGCGCCAGCAGCTTGGACGGGAGGGCCCCAGATACGCAGTATTTT.